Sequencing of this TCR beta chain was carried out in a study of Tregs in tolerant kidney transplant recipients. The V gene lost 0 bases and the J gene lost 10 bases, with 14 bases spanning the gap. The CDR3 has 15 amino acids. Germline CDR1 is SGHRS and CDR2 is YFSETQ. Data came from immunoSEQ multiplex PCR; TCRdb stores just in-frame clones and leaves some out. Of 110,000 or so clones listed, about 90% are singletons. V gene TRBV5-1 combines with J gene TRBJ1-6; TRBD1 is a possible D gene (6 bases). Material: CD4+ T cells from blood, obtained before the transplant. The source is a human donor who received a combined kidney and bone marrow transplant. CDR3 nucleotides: TGCGCCAGCAGCTTGGGAGGGGGGGCAGTCTCACCCCTCCACTTT. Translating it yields CASSLGGGAVSPLHF.